The 5 T cell receptor beta chains below come from one sample, sequenced in a study of Ad26.COV2.S vaccination and SARS-CoV-2 variants. Treatment of the sample: 15 to 20 received Ad26.COV2.S at low or high dose, single or two shots; several received placebo; per-sample allocation not given. Repertoires come from day 63 after the first vaccine or placebo injection. The method was immunoSEQ multiplex PCR; TCRdb's version includes in-frame clones alone and lacks a portion of them. The table includes fewer than 900,000 clones, roughly 90% detected once. The sample consisted of peripheral blood, taken in a trial of Ad26.COV2.S vaccine versus placebo. These receptors originate from a person between 18 and 59 years old who received the Ad26.COV2.S COVID-19 vaccine or a placebo.

The chain links TRBV6-5 to TRBJ2-7, with unresolved D. Germline V gene sequence: CDR1 MNHEY, CDR2 SVGAGI. Trimming cost V 6 bases and J 3 bases, with 18 bases left between them. The length of the CDR3 is 15 residues. CDR3 residues: CASRLSWKIYYEQYF. The CDR3 coding sequence is TGTGCCAGCAGATTAAGTTGGAAAATTTACTACGAGCAGTACTTC.

This chain joins TRBV10-3 and TRBJ1-4; D perhaps matches TRBD1 (6 bases). CDR1 is ENHRY, CDR2 SYGVKD, per germline. The CDR3 contains 15 residues. V was shortened by 6 bases and J by 0 bases, with 11 bases between the two germline ends. This CDR3 is CAISGDIATNEKLFF. CDR3 DNA sequence: TGTGCCATCAGCGGGGACATTGCAACTAATGAAAAACTGTTTTTT.

V is TRBV14 and J is TRBJ1-3; tentative D call: TRBD1 (5 bases). This CDR3 has 16 amino acids. The germline V gene has CDR1 SGHDN and CDR2 FVKESK. Trimming took 3 bases from V and 0 from J, leaving 12 bases between them. The CDR3 DNA is TGTGCCAGCAGCCACCTTGGGGGGTCCTCTGGAAACACCATATATTTT. Amino acid sequence: CASSHLGGSSGNTIYF.

This chain joins TRBV10-3 and TRBJ1-1; weak D call: TRBD1 (5 bases). The length of the CDR3 is 14 residues. Germline V gene sequence: CDR1 ENHRY, CDR2 SYGVKD. V lost 6 bases to trimming and J lost 1 base, with 12 bases between them. CDR3 coding DNA: TGTGCCATCAGGCACGGGGGATCGAACACTGAAGCTTTCTTT. This gives the protein CAIRHGGSNTEAFF.

V usage is TRBV3-1 (or the pseudogene TRBV3-2) and J usage is TRBJ1-1; TRBD1 is a possible D gene (5 bases). The ends were cut back, 5 bases at V and 7 bases at J, with 20 bases in the middle. CDR1 and CDR2 (germline): LGHDT, YNNKEL (reference sequence). The CDR3 consists of 15 residues. The CDR3: CASSKPGATLSEAFF. In DNA, the CDR3 is TGTGCCAGCAGCAAACCTGGGGCTACATTGAGTGAAGCTTTCTTT.